This TCR beta chain was sequenced in a study of blood T cell repertoires in COVID-19. Study at large: The United States, Italy and Spain provided the acute and convalescent COVID-19 samples.

Trimming removed 5 bases at V and 3 bases at J, with 12 bases between. CDR1 and CDR2 from the germline V gene are SGHRS and YFSETQ. CDR3 length: 13 residues. In the original processing: Using reference gene primer amplification, nucleated cell counts were estimated. Produced via immunoSEQ multiplex PCR; TCRdb's table is partial and in-frame only. The V and J calls and clone size were taken over from that table, and D and trimming were inferred from the DNA. The sample records about 130,000 clones, over 75% being singletons. The clonotype was recovered from an elderly man with active or convalescent COVID-19. Sequencing used peripheral blood. The V gene is TRBV5-1, the J gene TRBJ2-7, with D unresolved. The CDR3 sequence: CASRGAGFYEQYF. The CDR3 DNA sequence: TGCGCCAGCAGAGGAGCTGGATTCTACGAGCAGTACTTC.